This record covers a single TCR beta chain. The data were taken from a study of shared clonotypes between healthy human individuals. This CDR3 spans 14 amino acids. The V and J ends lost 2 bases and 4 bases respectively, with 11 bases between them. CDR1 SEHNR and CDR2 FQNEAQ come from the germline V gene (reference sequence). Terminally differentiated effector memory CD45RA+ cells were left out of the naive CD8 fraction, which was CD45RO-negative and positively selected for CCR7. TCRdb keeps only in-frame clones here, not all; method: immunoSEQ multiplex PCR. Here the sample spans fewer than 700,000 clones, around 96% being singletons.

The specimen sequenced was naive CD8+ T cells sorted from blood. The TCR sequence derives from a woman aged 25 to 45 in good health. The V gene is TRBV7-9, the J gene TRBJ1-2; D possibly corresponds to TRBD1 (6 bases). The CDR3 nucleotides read TGTGCCAGCAGCTTATGGGGGGCTGGCTATGGCTACACCTTC. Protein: CASSLWGAGYGYTF. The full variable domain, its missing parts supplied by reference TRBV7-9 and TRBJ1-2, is DTGVSQNPRHKITKRGQNVTFRCDPISEHNRLYWYRQTLGQGPEFLTYFQNEAQLEKSRLLSDRFSAERPKGSFSTLEIQRTEQGDSAMYLCASSLWGAGYGYTFGSGTRLTVV.